One sample yielded the 8 T cell receptor beta chains listed below, sequenced in a study of regulatory T cells in long-lasting Graves disease (dated by TCRdb to the early 2020s). Library preparation employed multiplex PCR. Instrument on record: Illumina HiSeq 4000. CDR3 regions were amplified by Arm-PCR with iRepertoire HTBI primers to construct TCR beta libraries. The raw public reads went through TCRdb reprocessing: fastp at Q25, MiXCR clone calling, in-frame beta chains kept. Identical CDR3 protein sequences are pooled into one entry, listed with their most common genes and DNA. In this sample the table shows 450,000 to 500,000 distinct CDR3 sequences, 15% to 20% of which occur a single time. 10% to 15% of the sample is in the top ten clones. Read against the paper, the sample's time point label means: newly diagnosed GD, antithyroid drugs for less than 3 months. For both TCR sequencing and RNA sequencing, RNA was extracted from PBMCs in TRIzol.

This sample also appeared in a second study, on T cells in Graves' hyperthyroidism and ophthalmopathy.

Sequencing was performed on peripheral blood mononuclear cells (PBMCs), taken at new diagnosis, from a patient treated with antithyroid drugs. The source of these receptors is a man between 40 and 49 years old with Graves disease. Donor details come from another sample of the same person, matched by shared clones.

The chain is built from TRBV30 and TRBJ2-5; D ambiguous. Germline-derived CDR1 and CDR2 are GTSNPN and SVGIG (reference sequence). The ends were cut back, 4 bases at V and 0 bases at J, with 9 bases in the middle. The CDR3 has 13 residues. In DNA, the CDR3 is TGTGCCTGGAAGCCCCGAGACCAAGAGACCCAGTACTTC. It codes for CAWKPRDQETQYF. Full variable domain (missing parts from reference TRBV30 and TRBJ2-5): SQTIHQWPATLVQPVGSPLSLECTVEGTSNPNLYWYRQAAGRGLQLLFYSVGIGQISSEVPQNLSASRPQDRQFILSSKKLLLSDSGFYLCAWKPRDQETQYFGPGTRLLVL.

This clonotype was counted between two and nine times. The chain uses TRBV6-2 or TRBV6-3 and TRBJ2-2; possibly TRBD2 for D (5 bases). CDR1 is MNHEY and CDR2 is SVGEGT in the germline V gene. The V end lost 0 bases, the J end lost 8 bases, and 16 bases lay between the germline ends. CDR3 size: 16 residues. The CDR3 loop is CASSYSGQTTRGELFF. As DNA, the CDR3 is TGTGCCAGCAGTTACTCTGGGCAGACTACTCGGGGGGAGCTGTTTTTT.

The chain links TRBV2 to TRBJ2-3, with D tentatively TRBD1 (5 bases). CDR3 length: 14 residues. Germline V gene sequence: CDR1 SNHLY, CDR2 FYNNEI. Trimming removed 3 bases from V and 2 bases from J, with 9 bases in between. This chain's CDR3 is CASSDRGHTDTQYF. The CDR3 DNA follows: TGTGCCAGCAGTGATAGGGGCCACACAGATACGCAGTATTTT.

This clonotype was seen at least ten times. The chain joins TRBV28 to TRBJ1-5; no reliable D call. This CDR3 region has 12 residues. Germline CDR1 and CDR2: MDHEN and SYDVKM. Trimming removed 2 bases from V and 9 bases from J, with 8 bases in between. CDR3 in amino acids: CASSLPAAPQHF. DNA of the CDR3: TGTGCCAGCAGTTTACCGGCGGCGCCCCAGCATTTT.

This clonotype was counted many times. V and J are TRBV3-1 and TRBJ2-7; no reliable D call. Germline V CDR1 and CDR2: LGHDT, YNNKEL (reference sequence). V was trimmed by 0 bases and J by 6 bases, leaving 15 bases between them. CDR3 length equals 15 residues. CDR3 amino acids: CASSQEPAMGFEQYF. The CDR3, as DNA: TGTGCCAGCAGCCAAGAACCGGCTATGGGTTTCGAGCAGTACTTC.

This clonotype was counted ten times or more. The rearrangement links TRBV30 to TRBJ2-3, with no clear D. This CDR3 has 12 residues. The V end lost 6 bases, the J end lost 2 bases, and 9 bases lay between the germline ends. Per the germline V gene, CDR1 is GTSNPN and CDR2 is SVGIG (reference sequence). CDR3 region: CACHSTTDTQYF. The CDR3 nucleotides are TGTGCCTGCCATTCTACCACAGATACGCAGTATTTT.

Comment on this clonotype: This likely reflects a read error, since a far larger clone is one base away. The chain uses TRBV6-2 or TRBV6-3 and TRBJ2-7; D remains ambiguous. CDR1 MNHEY and CDR2 SVGEGT come from the germline V gene. The CDR3 length is 13 residues. The CDR3 protein is CASSSRASYERYF. For the CDR3, the DNA is TGTGCCAGCAGTTCTCGGGCCTCCTACGAGCGGTACTTC.

In regard to this clonotype: A read error is possible here, since a much larger clone lies one base away. The CDR3 spells CTSSMTGNQPQHF. In DNA form, the CDR3 reads TGTACCAGCAGCATGACGGGAAATCAGCCCCAGCATTTT. The chain links TRBV11-3 to TRBJ1-5; no reliable D call. Per germline, CDR1 SGHNT and CDR2 YENEEA. The CDR3 is made up of 13 amino acids.